A selection of T cell receptor beta chains follows, all from one sample in a study of response to subunit inactivated influenza vaccine. TCRdb processed the RT-PCR reads anew with MiXCR; each CDR3 protein has one entry. The sample contains around 300,000 distinct CDR3 sequences, roughly 20% of which appear only once. Sequencing used PBMCs from blood, obtained around 22 months after vaccination. The receptor source for this set is a man aged 50-75 years who received an inactivated influenza vaccine. The CDR3 runs from the conserved cysteine through the conserved F or W. A D gene is named only where the DNA matches it firmly. Clone size is shown for a subset of rows, as once, few, many or a class of expanded clone.

TRBJ1-1 . TRBV5-1 . TGCGCCAGCACACAGGTTTTCGGGAACACTGAAGCTTTCTTT CASTQVFGNTEAFF
TRBJ2-5 . TRBV20-1 . TGCAGTGGGGGTAGAGATCAAGAGACCCAGTACTTC CSGGRDQETQYF
TRBJ2-7 . TRBV21-1 . TGTGCCAGCAGCACTCCTGGACAGATGTACTCCTACGAGCAGTACTTC CASSTPGQMYSYEQYF
TRBJ2-5 TRBD1 TRBV3-1 few TGTGCCAGCAGCCTAGGGACAGCCCGGGAGACCCAGTACTTC CASSLGTARETQYF
TRBJ1-4 . TRBV4-2 . TGTGCCAGCAGCCAAGATAGGGACTCGGTTGAAAAACTGTTTTTT CASSQDRDSVEKLFF
TRBJ2-7 TRBD2 TRBV20-1 . TGCAGTGCTAGGGGTACTAGCGGACAAGCCTACGAGCAGTACTTC CSARGTSGQAYEQYF
TRBJ2-2 TRBD1 TRBV28 few TGTGCCAGCAGTAGGACAGGACCGAACACCGGGGAGCTGTTTTTT CASSRTGPNTGELFF
TRBJ1-5 . TRBV23-1 once TGCGCCAGCAGTCAATCGGGGGGAGGGAATGTTGATCAGCCCCAGCATTTT CASSQSGGGNVDQPQHF
TRBJ1-1 . TRBV13 few TGTGCCAGCAGCCCACGCGGCATGGCTGAAGCTTTCTTT CASSPRGMAEAFF
TRBJ2-1 TRBD1 TRBV19 . TGTGCCAGTGGGTCCCGGGACAGGGTTTTGGATGAGCAGTTCTTC CASGSRDRVLDEQFF
TRBJ1-6 . TRBV29-1 many TGCAGCGTTGAACTGGACGGCGGGAATTCACCCCTCCACTTT CSVELDGGNSPLHF
TRBJ2-7 . TRBV6-5 . TGTGCCAGCAGTTCCCTCTCAGGGGGGGCGTCGGGGGAGCAGTACTTC CASSSLSGGASGEQYF
TRBJ2-1 TRBD1 TRBV7-7 few TGTGCTAGCAGCTCAGGGGGCGTGAATGAGCAGTTCTTC CASSSGGVNEQFF
TRBJ1-6 . TRBV4-3 many TGCGCCAGCAGCCAAACGTCAGGCTATAATTCACCCCTCCACTTT CASSQTSGYNSPLHF
TRBJ2-2 . TRBV29-1 few TGCAGCGTAGAGACAGATAGCACCGGGGAGCTGTTTTTT CSVETDSTGELFF
TRBJ2-3 TRBD2 TRBV20-1 . TGCAGTGCCCCGGGACTAGCGGGAGGGCCCCTAAACACAGATACGCAGTATTTT CSAPGLAGGPLNTDTQYF
TRBJ2-1 . TRBV7-9 . TGTGCCAGCAGCCCTATATTAGCGGAGTTCTCCTACAATGAGCAGTTCTTC CASSPILAEFSYNEQFF
TRBJ1-2 TRBD1 TRBV12-3/TRBV12-4 many TGTGCCAGCAGGACAGGGGGTGACTATGGCTACACCTTC CASRTGGDYGYTF
TRBJ1-5 . TRBV5-5 . TGTGCCAGCAGCCCCGGTTGGGTGGGAAGCAATCAGCCCCAGCATTTT CASSPGWVGSNQPQHF
TRBJ1-3 TRBD1 TRBV12-3/TRBV12-4 . TGTGCCAGCAGTCCTAGACAGGGGGCTTACTCTGGAAACACCATATATTTT CASSPRQGAYSGNTIYF
TRBJ2-1 TRBD2 TRBV14 few TGTGCCAGCAGCCAAGATCGCGGGAGGACCTACAATGAGCAGTTCTTC CASSQDRGRTYNEQFF
TRBJ2-3 TRBD2 TRBV6-2/TRBV6-3 . TGTGCCAGCAAATCCGGGTTCGTCGGGGGGAAATTTACAGATACGCAGTATTTT CASKSGFVGGKFTDTQYF
TRBJ2-7 TRBD2 TRBV4-2 . TGTGCCAGCAGCCAAGGGGCTAGCGGCTACGAGCAGTACTTC CASSQGASGYEQYF
TRBJ1-6 . TRBV6-2/TRBV6-3 many TGTGCCAGCAGTTACGGTGGTTCACCCCTCCACTTT CASSYGGSPLHF
TRBJ1-4 . TRBV20-1 . TGCAGTGCTAGTGAACCAAGCCGAGGGGGTGAAAAACTGTTTTTT CSASEPSRGGEKLFF
TRBJ2-3 . TRBV7-6 few TGTGCCAGCAGCTTAGAAGGGTCTAGCACAGATACGCAGTATTTT CASSLEGSSTDTQYF
TRBJ2-7 . TRBV5-4 few TGTGCCAGCAGCCTTGACTTGGACTACGAGCAGTACTTC CASSLDLDYEQYF
TRBJ2-1 . TRBV29-1 . TGCAGCGTTCTAGGCCCCAGCTCCTACAATGAGCAGTTCTTC CSVLGPSSYNEQFF
TRBJ2-2 . TRBV9 . TGTGCCAGCAGCACTGAAAACACCGGGGAGCTGTTTTTT CASSTENTGELFF
TRBJ2-1 . TRBV20-1 . TGCAGTGCTAGCCGTTACAATGAGCAGTTCTTC CSASRYNEQFF
TRBJ2-7 TRBD2 TRBV19 . TGTGCCAGTAGTTTCCTCGCGGGAGCTGGCGAGCAGTACTTC CASSFLAGAGEQYF
TRBJ1-4 . TRBV20-1 . TGCAGTGCTAGAGATCTATACAGGGACGCGGAAAAACTGTTTTTT CSARDLYRDAEKLFF
TRBJ1-1 . TRBV15 . TGTGCCACCAGCAGGGGGATGGGGTTCGCTGAAGCTTTCTTT CATSRGMGFAEAFF
TRBJ2-7 TRBD2 TRBV2 . TGTGCCAGCAGTGACGCGAGCGGGGCTTCCTACGAGCAGTACTTC CASSDASGASYEQYF
TRBJ1-1 . TRBV4-1 . TGCGCCAGCAGCCACGCAGGGATTACTGAAGCTTTCTTT CASSHAGITEAFF
TRBJ2-3 TRBD1 TRBV12-3/TRBV12-4 few TGTGCCAGCAGTTTGGACGGGACAGGCCCCACAGATACGCAGTATTTT CASSLDGTGPTDTQYF
TRBJ2-1 TRBD2 TRBV28 . TGTGCCAGCAGACTACTAGCGGGAGAAGCGAATGAGCAGTTCTTC CASRLLAGEANEQFF
TRBJ2-5 . TRBV20-1 . TGCAGTGCCTCACCCCCACAGAACCAAGAGACCCAGTACTTC CSASPPQNQETQYF
TRBJ1-2 . TRBV5-4 . TGTGCCAGCAGCTTGGCCCAGGGTAAAGCCTCCTATGGCTACACCTTC CASSLAQGKASYGYTF
TRBJ1-2 TRBD1 TRBV7-2 few TGTGCCAGCAGCTCCCGACAGGGGTATATTCAGGGCTACACCTTC CASSSRQGYIQGYTF
TRBJ1-4 TRBD1 TRBV3-1 few TGTGCCAGCAGCCAGAGGACAGGGGCTAATGAAAAACTGTTTTTT CASSQRTGANEKLFF
TRBJ2-3 TRBD2 TRBV12-3/TRBV12-4 . TGTGCCAGCAGTTTACTAGCGGGAACTAGCACAGATACGCAGTATTTT CASSLLAGTSTDTQYF
TRBJ1-3 . TRBV7-2 few TGTGCCAGCAGCGCACAGGGTCTCGCTATGAACACCATATATTTT CASSAQGLAMNTIYF